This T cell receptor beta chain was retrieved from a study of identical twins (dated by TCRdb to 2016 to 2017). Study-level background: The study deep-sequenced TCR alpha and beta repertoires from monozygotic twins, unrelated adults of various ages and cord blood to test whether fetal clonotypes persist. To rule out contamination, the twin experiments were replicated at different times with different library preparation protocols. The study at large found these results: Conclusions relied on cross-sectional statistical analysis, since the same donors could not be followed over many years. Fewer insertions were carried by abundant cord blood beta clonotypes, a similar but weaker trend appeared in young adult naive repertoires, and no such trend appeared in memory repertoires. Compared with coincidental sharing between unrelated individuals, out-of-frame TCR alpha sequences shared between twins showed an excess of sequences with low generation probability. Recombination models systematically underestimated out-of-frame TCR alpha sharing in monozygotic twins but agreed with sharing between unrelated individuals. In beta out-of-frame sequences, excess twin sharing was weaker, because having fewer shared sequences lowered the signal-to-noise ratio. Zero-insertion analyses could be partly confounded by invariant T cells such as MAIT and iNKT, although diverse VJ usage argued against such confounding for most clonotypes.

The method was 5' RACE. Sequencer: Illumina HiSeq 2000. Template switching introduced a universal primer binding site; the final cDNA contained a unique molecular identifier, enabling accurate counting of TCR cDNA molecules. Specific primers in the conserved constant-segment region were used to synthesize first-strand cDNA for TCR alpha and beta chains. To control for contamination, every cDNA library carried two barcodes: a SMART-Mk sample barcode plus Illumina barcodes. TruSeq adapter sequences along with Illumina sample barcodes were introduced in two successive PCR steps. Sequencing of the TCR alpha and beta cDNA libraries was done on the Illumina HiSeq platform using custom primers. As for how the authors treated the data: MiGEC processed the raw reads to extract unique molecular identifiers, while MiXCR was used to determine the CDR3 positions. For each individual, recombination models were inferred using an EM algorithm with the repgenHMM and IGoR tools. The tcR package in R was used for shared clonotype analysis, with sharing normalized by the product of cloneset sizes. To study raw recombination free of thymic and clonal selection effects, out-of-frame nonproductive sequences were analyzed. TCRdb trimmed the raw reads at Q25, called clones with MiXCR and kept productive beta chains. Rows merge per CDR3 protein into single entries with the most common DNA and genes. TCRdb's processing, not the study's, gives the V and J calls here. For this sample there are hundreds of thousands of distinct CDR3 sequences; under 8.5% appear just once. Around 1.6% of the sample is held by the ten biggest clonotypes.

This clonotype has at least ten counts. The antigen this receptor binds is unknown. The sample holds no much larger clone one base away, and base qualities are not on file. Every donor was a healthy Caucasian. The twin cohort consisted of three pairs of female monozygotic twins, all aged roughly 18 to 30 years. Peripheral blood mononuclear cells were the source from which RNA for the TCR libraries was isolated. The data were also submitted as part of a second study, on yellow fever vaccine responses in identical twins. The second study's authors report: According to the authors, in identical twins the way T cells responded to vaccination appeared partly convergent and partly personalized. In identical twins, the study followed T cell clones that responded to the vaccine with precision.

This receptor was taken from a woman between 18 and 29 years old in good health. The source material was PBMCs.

The DNA is as follows: TGCGCCAGCAGTGAGTTGGCGGGGGCCGGGGAGCTGTTTTTT. Its protein reads: CASSELAGAGELFF. The sequence links TRBV10-2 to TRBJ2-2, and TRBD2 matches 7 of the central bases. The CDR3 numbers 14 residues from cysteine through phenylalanine. The CDR3 DNA has 42 bases and is translated from base 1. Trimming removed 1 base from V and 6 bases from J; the gene matches leave 2 bases unexplained. CDR1 and CDR2, per the germline V gene, are WSHSY and SAAADI.